This T cell receptor beta chain is drawn from a study of cytotoxic CD8 clonotypes in ibrutinib-treated CLL. The wider study: Patients gave response samples after a median about eleven months of treatment, range 6 to 36. Findings and caveats of the study: Clonality, elevated at ibrutinib response, dropped back toward baseline at progression.

This clone was seen a handful of times. The antigen remains undetermined. Trimming removed 0 bases from V and 5 bases from J, with 5 bases in between. The germline CDR1 and CDR2 sequences are ENHRY and SYGVKD. CDR3 size: 12 residues. The table came from immunoSEQ multiplex PCR; TCRdb's copy has only in-frame clones and leaves some out. The repertoire holds around 330,000 clones, with over 60% as singletons. This sample comprised PBMCs, obtained after 36 months of ibrutinib treatment. The sequence was collected from a human donor with chronic lymphocytic leukemia. V usage is TRBV10-3 and J usage is TRBJ2-7; the D gene is possibly TRBD2 (5 bases). The CDR3 here is CAISESADEQYF. DNA of the CDR3: TGTGCCATCAGTGAGTCAGCGGACGAGCAGTACTTC.